The sequence of this T cell receptor (beta chain) was determined in a study of T cell responses to AZD1222 COVID-19 vaccine (dated by TCRdb to the early 2020s). About the investigation overall: AZD1222 recipients given second doses at about 4 weeks or at about 12 weeks were pooled, since spike-specific TCR depth and breadth were not found to differ between the two schedules. A total of 230 or so trial participants underwent TCR sequencing, of whom 207 received two doses of AZD1222 and about 26 received two doses of the MenACWY control vaccine. Trial participants were enrolled by age into 18-55, 56-69 and 70-plus year subgroups, with about 150, 28 and 57 TCR-sequenced participants respectively.

According to the germline V gene, CDR1 reads SNHLY and CDR2 reads FYNNEI. From its cysteine to its phenylalanine, the CDR3 spans 14 amino acids. Only the CDR3 DNA is retained, 42 bases long and in frame from the first base. Trimming takes 1 base from V and 3 bases from J, and the germline ends sit 7 bases apart. The CDR3 regions of human TCRbeta chains were analyzed by immunosequencing. The original methods were these. TCRs in the repertoires were compared against a reference library of SARS-CoV-2-specific TCRs that had been generated with the MIRA antigen-specificity platform. Breadth was defined as the fraction of unique TCRs that were SARS-CoV-2-associated. Depth was defined as the fraction of total T cells that were SARS-CoV-2-associated. Using the MIRA data, each spike-specific TCR was mapped to the spike region that the TCR reacts to and placed in a CD4 or CD8 class. Log10-transformed breadth and depth values were compared by one-way ANOVA with Sidak's multiple comparisons tests. In its TCRdb copy, this immuneACCESS table keeps in-frame sequences only and misses some clones. Where compared with another copy, unresolved V genes explain less than half of these, and the others have no known cause. That table supplies the V and J calls and clone size; D and trimming were determined from the DNA. The sample table contains 100,000 to 150,000 clones; only one count was recorded for approximately 89% of them. The top ten hold over 4.5% of the sample.

What the study reported, not specific to this receptor: Because no day 14 peak-response samples were available, repertoires were characterized only after the peak T cell response. Participants were mostly white British and included more females than males, and it was suggested by the authors that clonal diversity may have been underestimated. Reportedly, almost half of the unique spike-specific TCRs recognized epitopes lying outside the regions that are mutated in the B.1.351 and B.1.1.7 variants. CD4 TCRs associated with the vaccine covered the entire spike protein, and the dominant responses were in regions 160-218 and 743-854. Conclusions about previously exposed vaccinees are limited because only six or seven AZD1222 recipients were SARS-CoV-2 seropositive at baseline. In the small 56-69-year group, the increase in depth fell short of significance, most likely because of low power. Spike-specific TCR breadth and depth rose significantly after two AZD1222 doses compared with day 0 and with MenACWY recipients.

Worth noting for this clone: What this receptor recognizes is not known. The sample holds no much larger clone one base away, and base qualities are not on file.

What this sample's time point label stands for: baseline before first vaccination. Vaccinee samples came from UK trials COV001 and COV002, including a single-blind randomized controlled phase 2/3 trial of AZD1222 (ChAdOx1 nCoV-19) in healthy adults. For TCRbeta chain sequencing, PBMC samples from trial participants were taken at day 0 and at day 28 after the second dose. The sample was peripheral blood, taken on day 0 of AZD1222 vaccination. This TCR was sampled from an adult in good health. The rearranged segments are TRBV2 and TRBJ1-5, with the D gene too uncertain to name. The sequenced DNA is TGTGCCAGCAGTGAAGGCAGTTCCAATCAGCCCCAGCATTTT. This gives the protein CASSEGSSNQPQHF.